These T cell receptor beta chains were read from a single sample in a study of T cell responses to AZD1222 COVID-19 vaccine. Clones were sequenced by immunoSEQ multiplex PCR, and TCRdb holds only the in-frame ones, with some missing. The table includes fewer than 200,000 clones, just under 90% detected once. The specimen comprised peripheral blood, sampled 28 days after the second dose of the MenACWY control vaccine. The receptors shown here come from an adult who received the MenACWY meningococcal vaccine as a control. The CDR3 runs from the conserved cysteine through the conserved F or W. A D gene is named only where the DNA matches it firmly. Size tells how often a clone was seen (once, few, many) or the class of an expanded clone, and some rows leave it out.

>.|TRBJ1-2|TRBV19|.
CASIQDRNYGYTF
TGTGCCAGTATTCAGGACAGAAACTATGGCTACACCTTC
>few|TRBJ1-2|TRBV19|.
CASSIRAANLNYGYTF
TGTGCCAGTAGTATAAGGGCAGCGAACCTTAACTATGGCTACACCTTC
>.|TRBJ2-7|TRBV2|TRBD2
CASNRAGAYEQYF
TGTGCCAGCAACAGAGCGGGAGCCTACGAGCAGTACTTC
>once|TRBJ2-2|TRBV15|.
CATSRGVGVWTGELFF
TGTGCCACCAGCAGAGGGGTTGGGGTGTGGACCGGGGAGCTGTTTTTT
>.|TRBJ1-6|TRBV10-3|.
CAIRNGLEDSPLHF
TGTGCCATCAGGAACGGTCTAGAAGATTCACCCCTCCACTTT
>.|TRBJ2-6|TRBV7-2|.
CASSFSSGVSGVANVLTF
TGTGCCAGCAGCTTCTCGTCGGGGGTGTCAGGGGTCGCCAACGTCCTGACTTTC
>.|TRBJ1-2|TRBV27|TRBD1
CASSPWTGRGGYGYTF
TGTGCCAGCAGTCCCTGGACAGGCCGGGGGGGCTATGGCTACACCTTC
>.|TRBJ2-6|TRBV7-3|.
CASSFGGRSGANVLTF
TGTGCCAGCAGCTTCGGGGGGCGCTCTGGGGCCAACGTCCTGACTTTC
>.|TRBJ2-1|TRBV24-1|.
CATSDSHQSSYNEQFF
TGTGCCACCAGTGATTCTCACCAAAGCTCCTACAATGAGCAGTTCTTC
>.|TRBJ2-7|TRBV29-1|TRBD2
CSVGAGLAGLYEQYF
TGCAGCGTTGGGGCTGGACTAGCGGGACTCTACGAGCAGTACTTC
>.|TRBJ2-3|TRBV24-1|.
CATSDSGIEDTQYF
TGTGCCACCAGTGATTCCGGGATTGAAGATACGCAGTATTTT
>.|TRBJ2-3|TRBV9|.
CASSVVGSTDTQYF
TGTGCCAGCAGCGTAGTTGGGAGCACAGATACGCAGTATTTT
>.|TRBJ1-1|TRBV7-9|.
CASSLGAGQTLEAFF
TGTGCCAGCAGCTTAGGAGCAGGACAGACGCTTGAAGCTTTCTTT
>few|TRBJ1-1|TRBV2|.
CASMGRQAFF
TGTGCCAGCATGGGGCGGCAAGCTTTCTTT
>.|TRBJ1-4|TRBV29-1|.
CSVDFGGEKLFF
TGCAGCGTTGATTTCGGCGGTGAAAAACTGTTTTTT
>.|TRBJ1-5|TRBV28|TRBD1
CASSQDRGLVVGNQPQHF
TGTGCCAGCAGCCAAGACAGGGGCCTAGTGGTAGGCAATCAGCCCCAGCATTTT
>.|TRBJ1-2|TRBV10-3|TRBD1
CAIRSQGANYGYTF
TGTGCCATCAGATCTCAGGGGGCCAACTATGGCTACACCTTC
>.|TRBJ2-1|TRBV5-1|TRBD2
CASSAGLAEVNEQFF
TGCGCCAGCAGCGCGGGACTAGCGGAGGTCAATGAGCAGTTCTTC
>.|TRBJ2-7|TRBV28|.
CASSLGRTYSYEQYF
TGTGCCAGCAGTTTGGGTAGAACCTACTCCTACGAGCAGTACTTC
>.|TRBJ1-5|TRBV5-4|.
CASSLSGSNQPQHF
TGTGCCAGCAGCTTGTCGGGGAGCAATCAGCCCCAGCATTTT
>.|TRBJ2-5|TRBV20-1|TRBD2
CSARDSGGLYF
TGCAGTGCTAGAGATTCGGGAGGCCTGTACTTC
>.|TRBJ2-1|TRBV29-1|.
CSVEDPEGNINEQFF
TGCAGCGTTGAAGACCCGGAAGGGAATATCAATGAGCAGTTCTTC
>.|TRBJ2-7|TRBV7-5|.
CARSPEGKRGYEQYF
TGTGCCAGAAGCCCAGAGGGAAAGAGGGGCTACGAGCAGTACTTC
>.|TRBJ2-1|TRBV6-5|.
CASSHPKGGRDEQFF
TGTGCCAGCAGTCACCCTAAAGGGGGGAGGGATGAGCAGTTCTTC
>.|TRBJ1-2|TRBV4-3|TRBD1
CASSLEMGQGLIHYGYTF
TGCGCCAGCAGCCTGGAGATGGGACAGGGGCTTATTCACTATGGCTACACCTTC
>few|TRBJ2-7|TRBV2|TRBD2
CASSLSGSSFEQYF
TGTGCCAGCAGTCTGAGCGGGAGCTCGTTCGAGCAGTACTTC
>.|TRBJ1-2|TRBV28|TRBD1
CASSPLGTGVNYGYTF
TGTGCCAGCAGTCCCTTAGGGACAGGGGTTAACTATGGCTACACCTTC
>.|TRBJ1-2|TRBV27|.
CASTKGGSANYGYTF
TGTGCCAGCACAAAAGGGGGTTCAGCTAACTATGGCTACACCTTC
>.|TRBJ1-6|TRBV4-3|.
CASSPRDRDNSPLHF
TGCGCCAGCAGCCCTCGGGACCGGGATAATTCACCCCTCCACTTT
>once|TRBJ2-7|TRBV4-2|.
CASSPLAGDSYEQYF
TGTGCCAGCAGCCCGTTGGCCGGGGACTCCTACGAGCAGTACTTC
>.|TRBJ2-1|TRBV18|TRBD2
CASSPAGGGYEQFF
TGTGCCAGCTCACCAGCGGGAGGTGGTTATGAGCAGTTCTTC
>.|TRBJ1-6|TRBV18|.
CASSPPEGGDSPLHF
TGTGCCAGCTCACCACCGGAAGGGGGGGATTCACCCCTCCACTTT
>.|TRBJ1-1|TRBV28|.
CASSFPGHSSNTEAFF
TGTGCCAGCAGTTTTCCGGGACATTCGTCGAACACTGAAGCTTTCTTT
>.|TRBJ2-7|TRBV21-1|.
CASSKHNSGGRIYEQYF
TGTGCCAGCAGCAAACACAATAGCGGTGGCCGGATCTACGAGCAGTACTTC
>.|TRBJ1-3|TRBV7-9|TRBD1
CASSITGGPGNTIYF
TGTGCCAGCAGCATAACAGGGGGCCCTGGAAACACCATATATTTT
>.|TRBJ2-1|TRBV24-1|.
CATSDSPPGTTVLNEQFF
TGTGCCACCAGTGATTCGCCCCCCGGGACAACAGTCCTCAATGAGCAGTTCTTC
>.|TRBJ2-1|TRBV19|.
CASKPQLGRLIGRDEQFF
TGTGCCAGCAAACCCCAACTTGGACGTCTCATCGGAAGAGATGAGCAGTTCTTC
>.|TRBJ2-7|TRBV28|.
CASRAGPGVHEQYF
TGTGCCAGCAGGGCGGGACCGGGGGTCCACGAGCAGTACTTC
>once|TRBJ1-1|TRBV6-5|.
CASSTGMNTEAFF
TGTGCCAGCTCTACGGGGATGAACACTGAAGCTTTCTTT
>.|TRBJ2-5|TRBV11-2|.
CASSFRKQETQYF
TGTGCCAGCAGCTTTAGGAAGCAAGAGACCCAGTACTTC
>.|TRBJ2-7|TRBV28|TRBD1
CASSSDRETEEQYF
TGTGCCAGCAGTTCGGACAGGGAAACTGAAGAGCAGTACTTC
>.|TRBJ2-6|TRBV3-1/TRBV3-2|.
CASSLWTAPSGANVLTF
TGTGCCAGCAGCCTGTGGACAGCTCCCTCTGGGGCCAACGTCCTGACTTTC
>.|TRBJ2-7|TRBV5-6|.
CASSSFRGGASPEQYF
TGTGCCAGCAGCTCCTTCCGGGGCGGGGCCTCCCCCGAGCAGTACTTC
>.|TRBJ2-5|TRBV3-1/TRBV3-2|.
CASSQDPGSWYQETQYF
TGTGCCAGCAGCCAAGATCCAGGTTCGTGGTACCAAGAGACCCAGTACTTC
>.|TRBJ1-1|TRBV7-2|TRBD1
CASSSDRGGGTEAFF
TGTGCCAGCAGCTCGGACAGGGGTGGAGGGACTGAAGCTTTCTTT
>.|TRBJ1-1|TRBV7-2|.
CASSADRRGVVNTEAFF
TGTGCCAGCAGCGCCGACAGGCGAGGAGTCGTGAACACTGAAGCTTTCTTT
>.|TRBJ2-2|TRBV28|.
CASEGTLGTGELFF
TGTGCCAGCGAGGGGACCTTGGGGACCGGGGAGCTGTTTTTT
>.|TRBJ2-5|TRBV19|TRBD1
CASSLGQGAGETQYF
TGTGCCAGTAGTTTGGGACAGGGGGCCGGAGAGACCCAGTACTTC
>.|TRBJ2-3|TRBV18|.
CASSLDRDVTDTQYF
TGTGCCAGCTCACTTGATAGAGATGTCACAGATACGCAGTATTTT
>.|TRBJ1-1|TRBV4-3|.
CASSQDRGGKEAFF
TGCGCCAGCAGCCAAGATCGGGGCGGCAAGGAAGCTTTCTTT
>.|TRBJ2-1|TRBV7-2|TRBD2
CASSLPLSGTSGSINEQFF
TGTGCCAGCAGCTTACCCCTATCCGGGACTAGCGGGAGTATCAATGAGCAGTTCTTC
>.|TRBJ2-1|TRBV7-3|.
CASSFRGSYNEQFF
TGTGCCAGCAGCTTCAGGGGCTCCTACAATGAGCAGTTCTTC
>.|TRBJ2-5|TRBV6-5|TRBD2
CASSSLLAGSQETQYF
TGTGCCAGCAGTTCGCTATTAGCGGGATCCCAAGAGACCCAGTACTTC
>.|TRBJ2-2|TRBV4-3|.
CASSQGFGGGTGELFF
TGCGCCAGCAGCCAAGGATTCGGGGGTGGCACCGGGGAGCTGTTTTTT